This T cell receptor (beta chain) appears in the sequencing data of a study of shared clonotypes between healthy human individuals. Study-wide results and caveats: There were few donors, and this limited the genetic and exposure-history diversity represented. About 4.5% of naive CD4 clonotypes were common to several donors.

Of note for this clone: Its target is not known.

Germline values: CDR1 SGHTA, CDR2 FQGNSA. The CDR3 has 18 residues. The J segment lost 1 base and the V segment lost 3 bases, leaving 10 bases of the junction unmatched. Some clones are missing from TCRdb's copy, which holds only in-frame ones; the method was immunoSEQ multiplex PCR. The data hold over a million clones, with roughly 97% observed a single time. The rearrangement links TRBV7-2 to TRBJ1-1, with TRBD1 matching 11 bases. This sequence originates from a man aged 30 to 45 in good health. The sample was naive CD4+ T cells sorted from blood. Subset reported: CD45RA+ positively selected. The CDR3 DNA reads TGTGCCAGCAGCTTTAGATTAGGACAGGGGGCCGGGAACACTGAAGCTTTCTTT. Translating it yields CASSFRLGQGAGNTEAFF.